This T cell receptor (beta chain) was identified during a study of OX40 agonist ivuxolimab in advanced cancers. Study details: Patients received intravenous ivuxolimab every 2 weeks at 0.01 to 10 mg/kg. Study-wide findings and caveats: Expanded peripheral T cells had an undetermined antigen specificity.

This CDR3 region has 15 residues. V was shortened by 3 bases and J by 8 bases, with 14 bases between the two germline ends. Germline V CDR1 and CDR2: KGHSH, LQKENI. The method was immunoSEQ multiplex PCR; TCRdb's version includes in-frame clones alone and lacks a portion of them. The table shows approximately 87,000 clones, with under 95% occurring only once. Patients with a history of autoimmune disease or on systemic immunosuppression were excluded. A word on this clone: Its antigen is not identified.

The chain uses TRBV18 and TRBJ1-6; the D gene is possibly TRBD1 (6 bases). The sequenced sample was CD4+ or CD8+ T cells sorted from blood, obtained in a trial of the OX40 agonist ivuxolimab. The TCR originated in an adult with an advanced solid tumor such as melanoma, head and neck, liver or kidney cancer. For the CDR3, the DNA is TGTGCCAGCTCACCGTCTCGAGGGGGTGATTCACCCCTCCACTTT. It codes for CASSPSRGGDSPLHF.